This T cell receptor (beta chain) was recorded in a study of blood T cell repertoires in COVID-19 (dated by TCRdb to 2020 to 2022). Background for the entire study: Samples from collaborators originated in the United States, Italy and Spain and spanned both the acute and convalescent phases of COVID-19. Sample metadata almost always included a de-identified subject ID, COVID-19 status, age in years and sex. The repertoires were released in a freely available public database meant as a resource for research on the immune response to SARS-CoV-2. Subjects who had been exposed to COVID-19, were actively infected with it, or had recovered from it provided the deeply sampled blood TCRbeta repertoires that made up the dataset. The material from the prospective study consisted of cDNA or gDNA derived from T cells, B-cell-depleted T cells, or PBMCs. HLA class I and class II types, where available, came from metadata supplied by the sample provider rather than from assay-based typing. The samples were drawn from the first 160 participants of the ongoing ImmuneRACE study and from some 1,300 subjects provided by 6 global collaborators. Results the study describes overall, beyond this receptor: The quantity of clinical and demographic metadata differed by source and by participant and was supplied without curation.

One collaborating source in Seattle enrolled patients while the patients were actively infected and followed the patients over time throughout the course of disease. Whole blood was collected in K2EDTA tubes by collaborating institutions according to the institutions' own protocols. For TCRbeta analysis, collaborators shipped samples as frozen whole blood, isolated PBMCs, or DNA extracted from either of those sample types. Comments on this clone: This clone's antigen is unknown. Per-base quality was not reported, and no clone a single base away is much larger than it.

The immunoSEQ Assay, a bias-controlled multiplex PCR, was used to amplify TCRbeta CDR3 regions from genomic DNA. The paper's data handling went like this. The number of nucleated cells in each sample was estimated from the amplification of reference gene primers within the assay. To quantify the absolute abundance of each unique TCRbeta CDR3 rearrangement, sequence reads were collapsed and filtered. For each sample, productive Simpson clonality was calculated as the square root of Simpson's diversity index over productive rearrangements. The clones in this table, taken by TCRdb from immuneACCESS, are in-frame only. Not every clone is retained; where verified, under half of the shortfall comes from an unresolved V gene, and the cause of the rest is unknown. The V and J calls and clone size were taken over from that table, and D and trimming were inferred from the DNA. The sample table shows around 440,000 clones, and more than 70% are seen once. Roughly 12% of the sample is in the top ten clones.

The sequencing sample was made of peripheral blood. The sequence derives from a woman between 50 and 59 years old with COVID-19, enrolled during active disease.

The CDR3: CASSASRDNEQFF. The nucleotide sequence reads TGTGCCAGTAGTGCGTCTAGAGACAATGAGCAGTTCTTC. The sequence links TRBV19 to TRBJ2-1, with the D gene uncertain. CDR1 LNHDA and CDR2 SQIVND were looked up in the germline V gene (reference sequence). The CDR3 covers 13 residues, taking in both the cysteine and the phenylalanine. Only the CDR3 region is kept as DNA, spanning 39 bases read in frame from base 1. Trimming removed 5 bases from V and 5 bases from J, leaving 10 bases between the germline ends.